A selection of T cell receptor beta chains follows, all from one sample in a study of response to subunit inactivated influenza vaccine. Via MiXCR, TCRdb re-called the RT-PCR reads, giving one row per CDR3 protein. The table records 500,000 to 750,000 distinct CDR3 sequences, 14% of them present only once. The sample consisted of PBMCs from blood, taken 12 days after vaccination. Every receptor here comes from a man between 45 and 60 years old who received an inactivated influenza vaccine. CDR3s include the opening cysteine and the closing phenylalanine or tryptophan.

CDR3: CASSPHPDSVRNQPQHF
V: TRBV7-6

CDR3: CSARVSYGYTF
V: TRBV20-1

CDR3: CSARKASGGLQETQYF
V: TRBV20-1

CDR3: CASSTRVTYEQYF
V: TRBV12-3/TRBV12-4

CDR3: CASIKTSGFSSYNEQFF
V: TRBV12-3/TRBV12-4

CDR3: CSARGRDISKNIQYF
V: TRBV20-1

CDR3: CASTSGGTEAFF
V: TRBV12-3/TRBV12-4

CDR3: CASSTPRGGSSGELFF
V: TRBV9

CDR3: CASSQVPQNTEAFF
V: TRBV3-1

CDR3: CASSPAAGGSYNEQFF
V: TRBV4-1

CDR3: CAISDQLQGAIPYEQYF
V: TRBV10-3

CDR3: CASSQWEGGTEAFF
V: TRBV4-2